This T cell receptor (beta chain) was recovered during a study of T cell responses to AZD1222 COVID-19 vaccine. The CDR3 extends over 13 amino acids. The germline CDR1 and CDR2 sequences are LNHDA and SQIVND (reference sequence). The V end lost 6 bases, the J end lost 0 bases, and 7 bases lay between the germline ends. The data were produced by immunoSEQ multiplex PCR, yet TCRdb's version contains in-frame clones alone and is incomplete. Seen here are 150,000 or so clones, around 92% observed once, and the top ten hold roughly 3.5%. This rearrangement joins TRBV19 to TRBJ2-3; D is uncertain. The sequencing here drew on peripheral blood, taken 28 days after the second AZD1222 dose. The clonotype originates from an adult who received the AZD1222 COVID-19 vaccine. The CDR3 DNA is TGTGCCAGTAGGAGCTCTAGCACAGATACGCAGTATTTT. Residues: CASRSSSTDTQYF.